This TCR beta chain was observed in a study of identifying expanded T cells in peripheral blood. Germline loops: CDR1 MRHNA, CDR2 SNTAGT. V was clipped by 4 bases and J by 5 bases; unmatched bases: 8. This CDR3 comprises 15 residues. Sequenced by immunoSEQ multiplex PCR; TCRdb stores in-frame clones only, minus some. The sample includes around 66,000 clones, 70% to 90% of them seen just once. This chain uses TRBV6-4 with TRBJ2-3, with 8 bases lining up with TRBD2. The specimen sequenced was blood. The receptor was derived from a person between 18 and 75 years old in good health. The CDR3 nucleotides are TGTGCCAGCAGTGTCAACGGGGGGGCCGTAGATACGCAGTATTTT. This encodes CASSVNGGAVDTQYF.